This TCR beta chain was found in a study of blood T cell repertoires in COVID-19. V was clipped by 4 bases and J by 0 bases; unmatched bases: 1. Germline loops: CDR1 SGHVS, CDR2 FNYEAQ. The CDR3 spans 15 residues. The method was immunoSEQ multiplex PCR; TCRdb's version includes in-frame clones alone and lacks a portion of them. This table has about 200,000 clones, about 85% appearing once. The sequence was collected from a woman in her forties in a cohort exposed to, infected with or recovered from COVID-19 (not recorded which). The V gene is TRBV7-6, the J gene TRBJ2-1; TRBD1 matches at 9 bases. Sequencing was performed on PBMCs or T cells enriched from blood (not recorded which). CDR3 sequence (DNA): TGTGCCAGCAGCTCGACAGGGGGCTCCTACAATGAGCAGTTCTTC. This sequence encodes CASSSTGGSYNEQFF. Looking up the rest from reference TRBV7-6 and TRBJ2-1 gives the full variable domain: GAGVSQSPRYKVTKRGQDVALRCDPISGHVSLYWYRQALGQGPEFLTYFNYEAQQDKSGLPNDRFSAERPEGSISTLTIQRTEQRDSAMYRCASSSTGGSYNEQFFGPGTRLTVL.